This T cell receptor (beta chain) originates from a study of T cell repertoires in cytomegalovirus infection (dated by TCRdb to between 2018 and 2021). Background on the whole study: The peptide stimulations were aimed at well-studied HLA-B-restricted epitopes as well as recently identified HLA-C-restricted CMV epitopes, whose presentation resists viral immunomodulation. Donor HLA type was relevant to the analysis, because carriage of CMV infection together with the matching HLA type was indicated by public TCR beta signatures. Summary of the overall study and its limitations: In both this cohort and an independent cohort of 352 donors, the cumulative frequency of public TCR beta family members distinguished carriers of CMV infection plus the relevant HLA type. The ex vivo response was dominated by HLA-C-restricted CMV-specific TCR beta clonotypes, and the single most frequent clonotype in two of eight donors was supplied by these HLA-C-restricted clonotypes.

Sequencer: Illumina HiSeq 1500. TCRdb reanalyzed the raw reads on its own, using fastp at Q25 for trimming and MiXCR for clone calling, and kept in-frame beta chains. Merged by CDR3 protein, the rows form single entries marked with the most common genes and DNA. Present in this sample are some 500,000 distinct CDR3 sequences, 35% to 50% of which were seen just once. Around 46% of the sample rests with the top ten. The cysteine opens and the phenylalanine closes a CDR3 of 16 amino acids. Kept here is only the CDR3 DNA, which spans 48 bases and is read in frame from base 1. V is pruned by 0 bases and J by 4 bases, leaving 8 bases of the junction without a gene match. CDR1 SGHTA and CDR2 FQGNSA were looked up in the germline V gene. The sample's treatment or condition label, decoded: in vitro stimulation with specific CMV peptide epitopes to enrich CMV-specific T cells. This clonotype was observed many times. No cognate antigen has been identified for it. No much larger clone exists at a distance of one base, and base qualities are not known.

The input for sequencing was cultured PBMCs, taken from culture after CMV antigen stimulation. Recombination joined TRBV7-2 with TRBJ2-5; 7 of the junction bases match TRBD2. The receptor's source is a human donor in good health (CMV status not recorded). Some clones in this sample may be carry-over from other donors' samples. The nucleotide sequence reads TGTGCCAGCAGCTTAGCGTTGCGGGGAGGGCGAGAGACCCAGTACTTC. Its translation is CASSLALRGGRETQYF.